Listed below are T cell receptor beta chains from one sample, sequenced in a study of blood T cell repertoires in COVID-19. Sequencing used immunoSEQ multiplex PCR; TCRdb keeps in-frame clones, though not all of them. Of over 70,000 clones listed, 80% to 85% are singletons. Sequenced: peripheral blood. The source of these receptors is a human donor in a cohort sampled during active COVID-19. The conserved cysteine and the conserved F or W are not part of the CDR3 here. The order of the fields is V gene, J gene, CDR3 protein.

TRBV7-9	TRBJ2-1	ASSPGLAGNEQF
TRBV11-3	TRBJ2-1	ASSLGGIKF
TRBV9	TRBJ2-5	ASSVSGGVETQY
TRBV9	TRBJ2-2	ASSVGQGGGELF
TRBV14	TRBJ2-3	ASSQGVQGSDTQY
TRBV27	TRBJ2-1	ASSFLTSGGADEQF
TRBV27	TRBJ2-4	ASSLSPRLAGGSENIQY
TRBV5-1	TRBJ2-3	ASSLGLAGGLTDTQY
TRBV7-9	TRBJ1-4	ASSPGSGRNEKLF
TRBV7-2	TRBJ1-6	ASSLVAQGSSYNSPLH
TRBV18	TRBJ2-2	ASSPRFLQGDTGELF